The present T cell receptor (beta chain) was sequenced within a study of CD8 T cells in Susac syndrome. The T cells that were sequenced for TCR beta were CD8+ and CD4+ cells from blood. The TEMRA cells underwent FACS enrichment, while the CD8+ and CD4+ T cells underwent negative isolation. A word on this clonotype: Antigen: not known.

Study-level findings and limits: Regarding the TCR sequencing and HLA analysis, the study admitted that a relatively small number of individuals were involved.

With random hexamers, reverse transcription was performed on about 0.45 to 1 ug of RNA. Coverage of TCR beta CDR3 amplification by immunoSEQ multiplex PCR extended to 54 Vbeta and 13 Jbeta. In TCRdb, the immunoSEQ multiplex PCR reads were re-called with MiXCR into one record per CDR3 protein. The data show a few hundred thousand distinct CDR3 sequences, under 95% seen once. V was clipped by 5 bases and J by 4 bases, with 9 bases between them. This CDR3 contains 13 residues. Germline assignment: CDR1 MNHEY and CDR2 SVGEGT. This rearrangement joins TRBV6-2 or TRBV6-3 to TRBJ1-5, with D possibly TRBD1 on 5 matching bases. The clonotype comes from a human donor with multiple sclerosis. The sequencing input was CD4+ T cells from PBMCs. CDR3 sequence: CASSTGQNQPQHF. The CDR3 region has the DNA TGTGCCAGCAGTACGGGGCAGAATCAGCCCCAGCATTTT.